This T cell receptor beta chain was sequenced in a study of blood T cell repertoires in COVID-19. Study details: Whether acute or convalescent, the COVID-19 samples came from the United States, Italy and Spain. The cDNA or gDNA used as material had been derived from T cells, B-cell-depleted T cells, or PBMCs.

The CDR3 runs 14 residues. The germline V gene encodes CDR1 LGHDT and CDR2 YNNKEL (reference sequence). With 1 base removed from V and 5 bases from J, the gap between germline ends came to 12 bases. Original methodology: Scientists estimated how many nucleated cells there were by amplifying reference gene primers. Clones were read by immunoSEQ multiplex PCR, and TCRdb kept only the in-frame ones, dropping some. That table is the source of V, J and clone size, and D and trimming were worked out from the DNA. This table holds about 150,000 clones, 89% found once. The material sequenced was peripheral blood. This rearrangement joins TRBV3-1 (or the pseudogene TRBV3-2) to TRBJ2-7; a weak D match, TRBD2 (6 bases). This sequence was found in a human donor in a cohort sampled during active COVID-19. The CDR3 region has the DNA TGTGCCAGCAGCCAAGGGCCCAGGAGGGACGAGCAGTACTTC. Protein: CASSQGPRRDEQYF.